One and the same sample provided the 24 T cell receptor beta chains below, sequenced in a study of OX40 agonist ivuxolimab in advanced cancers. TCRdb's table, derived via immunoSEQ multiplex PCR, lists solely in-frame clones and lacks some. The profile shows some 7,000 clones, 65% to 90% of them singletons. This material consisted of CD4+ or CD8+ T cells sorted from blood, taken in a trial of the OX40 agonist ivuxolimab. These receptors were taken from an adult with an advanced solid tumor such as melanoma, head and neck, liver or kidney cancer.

The CDR3 DNA follows: TGCGCCAGCAGCAGTCCGGGACAGGGGAACTACGAGCAGTACTTC. Residues: CASSSPGQGNYEQYF. V and J are TRBV5-1 and TRBJ2-7; 10 bases align to TRBD1. After removal of 4 bases from V and 3 bases from J, the junction contained 7 bases not matched to a gene. This CDR3 region has 15 residues. Germline CDR1 SGHRS, CDR2 YFSETQ.

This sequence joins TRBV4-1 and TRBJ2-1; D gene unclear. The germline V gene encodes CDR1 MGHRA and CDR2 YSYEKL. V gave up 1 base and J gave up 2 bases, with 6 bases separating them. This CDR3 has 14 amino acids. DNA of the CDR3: TGCGCCAGCAGCCAAGGGGGAACCTACAATGAGCAGTTCTTC. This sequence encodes CASSQGGTYNEQFF.

In nucleotides, the CDR3 is TGTGCCAGCAGCCTCGGGGGGGGCCGGGAAAACATTCAGTACTTC. Translated, it gives CASSLGGGRENIQYF. The J gene is TRBJ2-4, the V gene TRBV6-5; 8 bases match TRBD2. Per germline, CDR1 MNHEY and CDR2 SVGAGI. The CDR3 is 15 amino acids. V trimming: 6 bases; J trimming: 5 bases; junction bases outside the gene matches: 9.

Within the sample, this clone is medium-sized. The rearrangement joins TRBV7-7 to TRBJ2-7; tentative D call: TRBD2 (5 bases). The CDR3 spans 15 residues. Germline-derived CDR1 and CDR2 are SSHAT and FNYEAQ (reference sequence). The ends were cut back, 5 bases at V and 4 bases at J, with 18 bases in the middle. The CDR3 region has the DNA TGTGCCAGCAGCCGCGCCCGGGGATCGGGGTACGAGCAGTACTTC. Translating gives CASSRARGSGYEQYF.

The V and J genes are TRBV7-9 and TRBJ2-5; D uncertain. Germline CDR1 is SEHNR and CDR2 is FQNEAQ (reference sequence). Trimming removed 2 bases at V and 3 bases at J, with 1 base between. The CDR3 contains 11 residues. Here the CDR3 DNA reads TGTGCCAGCAGCTTAAAAGAGACCCAGTACTTC. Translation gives CASSLKETQYF. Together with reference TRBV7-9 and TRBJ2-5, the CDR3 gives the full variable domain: DTGVSQNPRHKITKRGQNVTFRCDPISEHNRLYWYRQTLGQGPEFLTYFQNEAQLEKSRLLSDRFSAERPKGSFSTLEIQRTEQGDSAMYLCASSLKETQYFGPGTRLLVL.

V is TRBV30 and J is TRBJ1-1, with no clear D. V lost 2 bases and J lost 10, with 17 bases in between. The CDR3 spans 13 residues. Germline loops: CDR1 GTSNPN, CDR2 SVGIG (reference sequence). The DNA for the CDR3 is TGTGCCTGGAGTCTAGGGCGGCCACTAGGAGCTTTCTTT. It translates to CAWSLGRPLGAFF.

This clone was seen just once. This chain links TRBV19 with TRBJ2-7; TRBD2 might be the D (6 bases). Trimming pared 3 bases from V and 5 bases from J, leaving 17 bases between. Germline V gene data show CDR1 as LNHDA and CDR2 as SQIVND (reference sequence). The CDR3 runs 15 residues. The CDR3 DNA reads TGTGCCAGTAGTATGCGAGGAGGGGCTGTACACGAGCAGTACTTC. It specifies CASSMRGGAVHEQYF.

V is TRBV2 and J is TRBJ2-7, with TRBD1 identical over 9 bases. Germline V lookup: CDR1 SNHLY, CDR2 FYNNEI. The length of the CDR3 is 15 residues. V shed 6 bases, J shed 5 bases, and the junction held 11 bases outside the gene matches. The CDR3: CASSETWDRADEQYF. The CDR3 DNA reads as TGTGCCAGCAGCGAAACGTGGGACAGGGCCGACGAGCAGTACTTC.

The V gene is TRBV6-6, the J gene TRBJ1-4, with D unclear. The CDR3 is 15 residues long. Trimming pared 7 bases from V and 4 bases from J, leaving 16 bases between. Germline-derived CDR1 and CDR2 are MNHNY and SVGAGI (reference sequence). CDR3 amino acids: CASKIKQTLNEKLFF. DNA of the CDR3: TGTGCCAGCAAAATCAAACAGACCCTTAATGAAAAACTGTTTTTT.

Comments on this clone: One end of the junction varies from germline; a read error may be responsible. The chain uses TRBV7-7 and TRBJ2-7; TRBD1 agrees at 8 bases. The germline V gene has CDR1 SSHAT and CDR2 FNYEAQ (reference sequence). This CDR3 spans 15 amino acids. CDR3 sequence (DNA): TGTGCTAGCAGCTTAGCGACAGGGGCCTCCTACGAGCAGTACTTC. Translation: CASSLATGASYEQYF.

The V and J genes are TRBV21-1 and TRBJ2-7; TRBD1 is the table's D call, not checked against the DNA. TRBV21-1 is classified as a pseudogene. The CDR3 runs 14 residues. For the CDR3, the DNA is TGTGCCAGCAGCAAAGCGCTCAGGCCGTACGAGCAGTACTTC. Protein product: CASSKALRPYEQYF.

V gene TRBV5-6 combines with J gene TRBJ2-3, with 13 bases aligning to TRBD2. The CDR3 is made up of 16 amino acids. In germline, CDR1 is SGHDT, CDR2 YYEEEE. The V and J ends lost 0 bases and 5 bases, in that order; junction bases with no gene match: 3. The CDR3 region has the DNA TGTGCCAGCAGCTTGGAGGGACTAGCGGGATTAGATACGCAGTATTTT. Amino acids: CASSLEGLAGLDTQYF.

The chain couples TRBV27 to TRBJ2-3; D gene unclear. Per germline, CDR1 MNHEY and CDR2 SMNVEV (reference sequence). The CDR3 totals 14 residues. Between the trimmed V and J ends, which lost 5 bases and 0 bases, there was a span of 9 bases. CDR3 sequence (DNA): TGTGCCAGCAGTAGTGCGGACAGCACAGATACGCAGTATTTT. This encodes CASSSADSTDTQYF.

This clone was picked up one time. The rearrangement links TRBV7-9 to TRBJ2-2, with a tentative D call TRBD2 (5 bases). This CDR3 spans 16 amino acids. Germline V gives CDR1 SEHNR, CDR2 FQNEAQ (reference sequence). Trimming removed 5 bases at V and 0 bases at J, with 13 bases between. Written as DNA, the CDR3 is TGTGCCAGCAGCCACCCCGGGGAAACGAACACCGGGGAGCTGTTTTTT. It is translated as CASSHPGETNTGELFF.

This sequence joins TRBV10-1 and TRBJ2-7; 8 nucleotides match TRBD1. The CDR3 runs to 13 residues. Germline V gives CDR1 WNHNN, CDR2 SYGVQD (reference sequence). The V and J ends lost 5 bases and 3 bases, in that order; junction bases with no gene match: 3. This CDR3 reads CASSYGQGYEQYF. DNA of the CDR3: TGCGCCAGCAGTTATGGACAGGGCTACGAGCAGTACTTC.

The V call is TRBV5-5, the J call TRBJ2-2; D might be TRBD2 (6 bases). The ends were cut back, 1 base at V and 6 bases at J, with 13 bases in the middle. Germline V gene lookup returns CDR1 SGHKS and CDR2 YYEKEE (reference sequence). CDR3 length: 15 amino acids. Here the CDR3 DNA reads TGTGCCAGCAGCTTGATTTGGGGGGACGCCGGGGAGCTGTTTTTT. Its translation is CASSLIWGDAGELFF.

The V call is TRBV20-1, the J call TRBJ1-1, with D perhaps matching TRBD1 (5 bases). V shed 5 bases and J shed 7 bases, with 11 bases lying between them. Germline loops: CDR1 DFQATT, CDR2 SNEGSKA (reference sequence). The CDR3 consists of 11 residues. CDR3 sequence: CSAYDRNEAFF. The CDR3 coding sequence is TGCAGTGCTTATGACAGAAATGAAGCTTTCTTT.

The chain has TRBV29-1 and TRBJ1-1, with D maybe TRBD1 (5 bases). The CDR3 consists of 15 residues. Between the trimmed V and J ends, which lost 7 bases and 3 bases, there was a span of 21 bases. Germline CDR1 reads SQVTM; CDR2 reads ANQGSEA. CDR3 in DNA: TGCAGCGCCAACCCGACATATGGGGCGGACACTGAAGCTTTCTTT. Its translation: CSANPTYGADTEAFF.

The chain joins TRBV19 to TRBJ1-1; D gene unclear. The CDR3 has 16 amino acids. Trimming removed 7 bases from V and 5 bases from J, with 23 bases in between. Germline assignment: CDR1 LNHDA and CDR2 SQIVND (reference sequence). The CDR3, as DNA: TGTGCCAGTACCATTCTGTCAGGTACAATATGGACTGAAGCTTTCTTT. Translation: CASTILSGTIWTEAFF.

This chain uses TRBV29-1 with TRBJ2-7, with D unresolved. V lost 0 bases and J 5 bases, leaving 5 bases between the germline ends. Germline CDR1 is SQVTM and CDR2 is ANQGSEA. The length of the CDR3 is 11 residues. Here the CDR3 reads CSVEELDEQYF. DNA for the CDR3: TGCAGCGTTGAAGAACTTGACGAGCAGTACTTC.

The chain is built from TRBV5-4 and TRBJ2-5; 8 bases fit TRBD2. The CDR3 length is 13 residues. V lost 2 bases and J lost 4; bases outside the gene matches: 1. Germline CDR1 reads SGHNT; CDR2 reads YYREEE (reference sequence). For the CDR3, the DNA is TGTGCCAGCAGCTTTCGGGGGGGAGAGACCCAGTACTTC. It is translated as CASSFRGGETQYF.

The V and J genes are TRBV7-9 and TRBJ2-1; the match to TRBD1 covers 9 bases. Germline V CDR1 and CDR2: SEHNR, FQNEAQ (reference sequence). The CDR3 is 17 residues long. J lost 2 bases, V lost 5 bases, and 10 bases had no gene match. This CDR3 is CASSPNTGTGTYNEQFF. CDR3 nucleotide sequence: TGTGCCAGCAGCCCAAATACCGGGACAGGGACCTACAATGAGCAGTTCTTC.

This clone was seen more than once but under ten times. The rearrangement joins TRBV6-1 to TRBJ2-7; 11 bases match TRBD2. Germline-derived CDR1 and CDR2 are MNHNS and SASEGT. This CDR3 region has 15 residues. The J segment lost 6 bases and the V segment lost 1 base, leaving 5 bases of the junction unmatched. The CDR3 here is CASSEGPSGGFEQYF. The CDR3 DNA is TGTGCCAGCAGTGAAGGTCCTAGCGGGGGGTTCGAGCAGTACTTC.

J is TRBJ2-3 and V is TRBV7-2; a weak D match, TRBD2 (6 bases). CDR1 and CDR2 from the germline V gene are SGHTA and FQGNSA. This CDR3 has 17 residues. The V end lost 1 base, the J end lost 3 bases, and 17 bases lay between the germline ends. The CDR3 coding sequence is TGTGCCAGCAGCTTAGTAGGTGCGGGGATGATTACAGATACGCAGTATTTT. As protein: CASSLVGAGMITDTQYF.